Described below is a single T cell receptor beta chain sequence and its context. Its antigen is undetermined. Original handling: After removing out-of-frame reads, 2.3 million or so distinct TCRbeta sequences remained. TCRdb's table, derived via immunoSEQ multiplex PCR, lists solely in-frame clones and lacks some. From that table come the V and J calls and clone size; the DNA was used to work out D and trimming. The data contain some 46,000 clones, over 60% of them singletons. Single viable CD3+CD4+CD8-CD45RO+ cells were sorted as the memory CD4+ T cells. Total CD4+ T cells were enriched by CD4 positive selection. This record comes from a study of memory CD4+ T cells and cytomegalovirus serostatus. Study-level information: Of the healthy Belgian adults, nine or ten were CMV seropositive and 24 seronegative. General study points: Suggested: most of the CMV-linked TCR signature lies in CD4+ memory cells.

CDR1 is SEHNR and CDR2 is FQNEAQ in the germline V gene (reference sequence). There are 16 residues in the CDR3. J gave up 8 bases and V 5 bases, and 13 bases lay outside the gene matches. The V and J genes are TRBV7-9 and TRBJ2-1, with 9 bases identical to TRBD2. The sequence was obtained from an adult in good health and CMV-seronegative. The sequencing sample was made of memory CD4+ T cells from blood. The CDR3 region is CASSPRRREGRDEQFF. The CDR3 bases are TGTGCCAGCAGCCCCAGGAGGCGGGAGGGCCGAGATGAGCAGTTCTTC. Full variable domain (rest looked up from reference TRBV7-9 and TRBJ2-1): DTGVSQNPRHKITKRGQNVTFRCDPISEHNRLYWYRQTLGQGPEFLTYFQNEAQLEKSRLLSDRFSAERPKGSFSTLEIQRTEQGDSAMYLCASSPRRREGRDEQFFGPGTRLTVL.